These 25 T cell receptor beta chains were sequenced from one sample in a study of blood T cell repertoires in COVID-19. Sequenced by immunoSEQ multiplex PCR; TCRdb stores in-frame clones only, minus some. Found here are hundreds of thousands of clones, around 84% of them singletons; the top ten hold less than 20%. The sample consisted of PBMCs or T cells enriched from blood (not recorded which). Source of these receptors: a man between 18 and 29 years old who had recovered from COVID-19.

This chain connects TRBV7-8 to TRBJ2-1; TRBD1 agrees at 8 bases. The CDR3 is made up of 15 amino acids. Trimming took 3 bases from V and 4 from J; bases not matched to a gene: 5. Germline V gives CDR1 SGHVS, CDR2 FQNEAQ. The CDR3 region is CASSLDRALYNEQFF. The CDR3 coding sequence is TGTGCCAGCAGCTTGGACAGGGCACTTTACAATGAGCAGTTCTTC.

V is TRBV10-1 and J is TRBJ2-7; D remains ambiguous. The CDR3 is 12 amino acids. Trimming stripped 7 bases from V and 0 bases from J, with 7 bases between. The germline V gene has CDR1 WNHNN and CDR2 SYGVQD (reference sequence). The CDR3, as DNA: TGCGCCAGCATCGTTCCCTCCTACGAGCAGTACTTC. Translating it yields CASIVPSYEQYF.

The CDR3 is CAWGERPWADTQYF. For the CDR3, the DNA is TGTGCCTGGGGGGAGCGACCCTGGGCAGATACGCAGTATTTT. V is TRBV30 and J is TRBJ2-3; TRBD2 might be the D (5 bases). The V gene's germline CDR1 is GTSNPN and CDR2 SVGIG (reference sequence). The CDR3 has 14 amino acids. V was cut by 5 bases and J by 4 bases, with 16 bases left in between.

This clone has just a few counts. The chain recombines TRBV27 with TRBJ2-7; 8 bases line up with TRBD2. This CDR3 region has 13 residues. J lost 2 bases, V lost 6 bases, and 3 bases had no gene match. Germline CDR1 is MNHEY and CDR2 is SMNVEV (reference sequence). The chain's CDR3 is CASRAGRAYEQYF. As DNA, the CDR3 is TGTGCCAGCAGAGCCGGGAGGGCCTACGAGCAGTACTTC.

This sequence joins TRBV29-1 and TRBJ2-7; 7 bases are a match to TRBD1. Losses at the gene ends were 3 bases for V and 7 bases for J; bases not matched to a gene: 6. The germline CDR1 and CDR2 sequences are SQVTM and ANQGSEA. The CDR3 is 12 residues long. The CDR3 DNA is TGCAGCGTTGACACAGGGGAACGAGAGCAGTACTTC. As protein: CSVDTGEREQYF.

V gene TRBV21-1 combines with J gene TRBJ2-1; TRBD1, the D gene given by the table, was not confirmed from the DNA. TRBV21-1 is marked as a pseudogene. This CDR3 is 14 amino acids long. The CDR3 region is CASSKQGTYNEQFF. The CDR3 nucleotides read TGTGCCAGCAGCAAGCAGGGGACCTACAATGAGCAGTTCTTC.

With respect to this clone: This same CDR3 is encoded by further DNA sequences in the sample. The chain uses TRBV12-3 or TRBV12-4 and TRBJ1-4; D gene unclear. V was trimmed by 5 bases and J by 5 bases, leaving 9 bases between them. CDR3 length equals 13 residues. For the CDR3, the DNA is TGTGCCAGCAGTCTCGGAGGGAATGAAAAACTGTTTTTT. It yields the protein CASSLGGNEKLFF.

The chain recombines TRBV19 with TRBJ1-6; TRBD1 matches at 8 bases. V trimming: 3 bases; J trimming: 7 bases; junction bases outside the gene matches: 2. Germline loops: CDR1 LNHDA, CDR2 SQIVND (reference sequence). The CDR3 covers 14 residues. The DNA for the CDR3 is TGTGCCAGTAGTATCGGACAGGGAAATTCACCCCTCCACTTT. Its protein product is CASSIGQGNSPLHF.

The rearrangement uses TRBV19 and TRBJ2-3; 8 nucleotides agree with TRBD2. Germline V lookup: CDR1 LNHDA, CDR2 SQIVND (reference sequence). Trimming cost V 6 bases and J 6 bases; bases outside gene matches: 8. The CDR3 is 14 residues long. The DNA of the CDR3 is TGTGCCAGTAGCGGAGCGGGAGTCCTGGATACGCAGTATTTT. This encodes CASSGAGVLDTQYF. Using reference TRBV19 and TRBJ2-3 for the parts outside the CDR3, the full variable domain is DGGITQSPKYLFRKEGQNVTLSCEQNLNHDAMYWYRQDPGQGLRLIYYSQIVNDFQKGDIAEGYSVSREKKESFPLTVTSAQKNPTAFYLCASSGAGVLDTQYFGPGTRLTVL.

This chain connects TRBV9 to TRBJ2-7, with TRBD1 matching 9 bases. V gave up 3 bases and J gave up 5 bases; unmatched junction bases: 9. The CDR3 totals 15 residues. Germline V lookup: CDR1 SGDLS, CDR2 YYNGEE. CDR3 sequence reads: CASSELDRGLDEQYF. The CDR3 coding sequence is TGTGCCAGCAGCGAGCTGGACAGGGGACTCGACGAGCAGTACTTC.

In this sample, this clone turned up a few times. The V call is TRBV7-8, the J call TRBJ2-2; D unclear. CDR1 and CDR2 (germline): SGHVS, FQNEAQ. The CDR3 extends over 14 amino acids. V was trimmed by 2 bases and J by 8 bases, leaving 12 bases between them. The CDR3 sequence: CASSLYYQSGELFF. DNA of the CDR3: TGTGCCAGCAGCTTATATTATCAGTCAGGGGAGCTGTTTTTT.

This clone appeared a few times. The chain joins TRBV28 to TRBJ1-5; 7 nucleotides line up with TRBD1. The trim removed 6 bases at V and 6 bases at J, leaving 8 bases unmatched. The germline gives CDR1 MDHEN, CDR2 SYDVKM. The CDR3 contains 14 residues. CDR3 protein: CASSRPGGSQPQHF. The CDR3 region has the DNA TGTGCCAGCAGCCGACCAGGGGGGTCTCAGCCCCAGCATTTT. The full variable domain, rest sourced from reference TRBV28 and TRBJ1-5, is DVKVTQSSRYLVKRTGEKVFLECVQDMDHENMFWYRQDPGLGLRLIYFSYDVKMKEKGDIPEGYSVSREKKERFSLILESASTNQTSMYLCASSRPGGSQPQHFGDGTRLSIL.

The V and J genes are TRBV5-4 and TRBJ2-7; TRBD1 agrees at 9 bases. V gave up 3 bases and J gave up 2 bases; unmatched junction bases: 0. The germline CDR1 and CDR2 sequences are SGHNT and YYREEE (reference sequence). The CDR3 covers 13 residues. CDR3 in amino acids: CASSWDRAYEQYF. The CDR3 bases are TGTGCCAGCAGCTGGGACAGGGCCTACGAGCAGTACTTC.

The chain combines TRBV15 with TRBJ2-2; 11 bases map to TRBD2. The ends lost 1 base at V and 7 bases at J; junction bases unmatched: 8. CDR3 length: 17 amino acids. Germline values: CDR1 LNHNV, CDR2 YYDKDF (reference sequence). The CDR3 sequence: CATSRGSLAGGFGELFF. DNA for the CDR3: TGTGCCACCAGCAGAGGAAGTTTAGCGGGAGGGTTCGGGGAGCTGTTTTTT.

The chain carries TRBV3-1 (or the pseudogene TRBV3-2) and TRBJ2-5, with D uncertain. Germline V CDR1 and CDR2: LGHDT, YNNKEL (reference sequence). The CDR3 covers 13 residues. V was pared by 3 bases and J by 7 bases, with 12 bases between. CDR3 nucleotide sequence: TGTGCCAGCAGCCAGGATCAATCGGGGACCCAGTACTTC. It specifies CASSQDQSGTQYF.

This clone was counted between two and nine times. The chain employs TRBV25-1 and TRBJ1-1; unclear D gene. The ends were cut back, 3 bases at V and 1 base at J, with 6 bases in the middle. The CDR3 runs to 13 residues. Germline CDR1 reads MGHDK; CDR2 reads SYGVNS. The chain's CDR3 is CASSEEANTEAFF. The DNA for the CDR3 is TGTGCCAGCAGTGAGGAGGCGAACACTGAAGCTTTCTTT.

This clone was counted a single time. The CDR3 nucleotides are TGTGCCAGCAGTGATAAGGCGGGGGGCCTCACCGGGGAGCTGTTTTTT. It codes for CASSDKAGGLTGELFF. The rearrangement joins TRBV6-4 to TRBJ2-2; 8 nucleotides align to TRBD2. The length of the CDR3 is 16 residues. V lost 3 bases to trimming and J lost 4 bases; unmatched junction nucleotides: 7. Germline values: CDR1 MRHNA, CDR2 SNTAGT.

J is TRBJ2-7 and V is TRBV10-2; the match to TRBD1 covers 11 bases. Trimming took 3 bases from V and 5 from J; bases not matched to a gene: 6. Germline V lookup: CDR1 WSHSY, CDR2 SAAADI. The CDR3 contains 15 residues. CDR3 nucleotide sequence: TGCGCCAGCAGTGATGGGACAGGGGGTCTCCACGAGCAGTACTTC. This encodes CASSDGTGGLHEQYF.

V usage is TRBV7-8 and J usage is TRBJ2-1; 10 bases fit TRBD2. The CDR3 length is 16 residues. Germline loops: CDR1 SGHVS, CDR2 FQNEAQ. V dropped 8 bases and J dropped 11; count of bases not matched to a gene: 18. The DNA for the CDR3 is TGTGCCAGCGCCTTAAAGTATGCCAGCGGGAGGGTAAAGCAGTTCTTC. Translated: CASALKYASGRVKQFF.

The rearrangement uses TRBV5-1 and TRBJ2-2, with D possibly TRBD2 on 6 matching bases. CDR3 size: 15 residues. The germline V gene has CDR1 SGHRS and CDR2 YFSETQ. V lost 5 bases and J 1 base, leaving 12 bases between the germline ends. CDR3 residues: CASRIAVLNTGELFF. DNA of the CDR3: TGCGCCAGCAGAATAGCGGTTTTGAACACCGGGGAGCTGTTTTTT.

The chain has TRBV2 and TRBJ2-7; 14 positions match TRBD2. The CDR3 has 15 residues. V shed 7 bases and J 3 bases; nucleotides not matched to a gene: 5. The germline CDR1 and CDR2 sequences are SNHLY and FYNNEI. CDR3: CASMGLAGAIYEQYF. The CDR3 DNA sequence: TGTGCCAGCATGGGACTAGCGGGGGCCATCTACGAGCAGTACTTC. Variable domain in full (rest from reference TRBV2 and TRBJ2-7): EPEVTQTPSHQVTQMGQEVILRCVPISNHLYFYWYRQILGQKVEFLVSFYNNEISEKSEIFDDQFSVERPDGSNFTLKIRSTKLEDSAMYFCASMGLAGAIYEQYFGPGTRLTVT.

The gene calls are TRBV18 and TRBJ2-5; D unclear. There are 15 residues in the CDR3. Trimming pared 2 bases from V and 1 base from J, leaving 11 bases between. In germline, CDR1 is KGHSH, CDR2 LQKENI. CDR3 loop: CASSPFVTAQETQYF. Written as DNA, the CDR3 is TGTGCCAGCTCACCATTTGTAACAGCCCAAGAGACCCAGTACTTC.

This chain joins TRBV28 and TRBJ1-5; 9 positions match TRBD1. V shed 4 bases and J 0 bases; nucleotides not matched to a gene: 4. Germline V gene sequence: CDR1 MDHEN, CDR2 SYDVKM. The CDR3 consists of 16 residues. This CDR3 is CASSYGTGYSNQPQHF. The CDR3 coding sequence is TGTGCCAGCAGTTACGGGACAGGGTATAGCAATCAGCCCCAGCATTTT. Looking up the rest from reference TRBV28 and TRBJ1-5 gives the full variable domain: DVKVTQSSRYLVKRTGEKVFLECVQDMDHENMFWYRQDPGLGLRLIYFSYDVKMKEKGDIPEGYSVSREKKERFSLILESASTNQTSMYLCASSYGTGYSNQPQHFGDGTRLSIL.

This clone was found once. The rearrangement uses TRBV2 and TRBJ1-4, with D unresolved. The germline V and J ends were trimmed by 7 bases and 8 bases, with 20 bases remaining between them. The CDR3 covers 15 residues. Germline V gives CDR1 SNHLY, CDR2 FYNNEI. The CDR3 spells CASKYLTRVWEKLFF. CDR3 sequence (DNA): TGTGCCAGCAAATATCTGACGAGGGTTTGGGAAAAACTGTTTTTT.

J is TRBJ2-5 and V is TRBV12-3 or TRBV12-4; unclear D gene. Trimming removed 3 bases at V and 3 bases at J, with 5 bases between. The CDR3 loop spans 12 amino acids. The CDR3 sequence: CASSLNKETQYF. CDR3 sequence (DNA): TGTGCCAGCAGTTTGAACAAAGAGACCCAGTACTTC.